What follows is one TCR beta chain and its context. The target antigen is unknown. Trimming shortened V by 4 bases and J by 2 bases, and 9 bases separated the two germline ends. Germline lookup yields CDR1 SGHNT and CDR2 YENEEA. This CDR3 is 15 amino acids long. These data come from a study of cytomegalovirus exposure and HLA in healthy donors. Study-wide results and limits: Productive status was seen about 90% or about 30% of the time for most TCR beta V segments in an earlier analysis. The majority of TCR sequences were rare, yet some public TCRs appeared in many donors. It was likely that a cluster of highly shared sequence variants was a sequencing artifact.

The PCR had 60 Vbeta and 13 Jbeta primers. Assay: immunoSEQ multiplex PCR; the TCRdb copy retains only in-frame clones and omits some. This sample's table has approximately 130,000 clones. The TCR sequence derives from a woman aged 55-70 years in good health and CMV-seronegative. The chain couples TRBV11-3 to TRBJ2-6; possibly TRBD2 for D (6 bases). The sample consisted of PBMCs. The CDR3 DNA sequence: TGTGCCAGCAGCTCAGGAGGGACTGGGGCCAACGTCCTGACTTTC. This gives the protein CASSSGGTGANVLTF.